The 24 T cell receptor beta chains reported below all come from one sample, sequenced in a study of beta chain features in type 1 diabetes. Points from the study as a whole: Among all four CD4+ subsets, Type 1 diabetes patients had TCRB CDR3s that were moderately but significantly shorter.

The antigens these receptors bind are not known. The sequenced template was cDNA made from the entire isolated RNA. Produced via immunoSEQ multiplex PCR; TCRdb's table is partial and in-frame only. The sample shows under 350,000 clones, around 24% of them seen only once. Material for sequencing was naive CD4+ T cells from blood. All receptors derive from a woman in her twenties or thirties with type 1 diabetes.

This clone was seen more than once but under ten times. The CDR3 DNA sequence: TGTGCCAGCAGCCAGATTAACACTGAAGCTTTCTTT. The encoded protein is CASSQINTEAFF. The chain links TRBV5-4 to TRBJ1-1; no definite D call. V lost 4 bases to trimming and J lost 2 bases, with 6 bases between them. Germline-derived CDR1 and CDR2 are SGHNT and YYREEE (reference sequence). This CDR3 has 12 residues. Variable domain in full (rest from reference TRBV5-4 and TRBJ1-1): ETGVTQSPTHLIKTRGQQVTLRCSSQSGHNTVSWYQQALGQGPQFIFQYYREEENGRGNFPPRFSGLQFPNYSSELNVNALELDDSALYLCASSQINTEAFFGQGTRLTVV.

This clone was counted only a few times. V usage is TRBV7-3 and J usage is TRBJ2-2, with D unclear. Looked up from germline, CDR1 is SGHTA and CDR2 is FQGTGA. Trimming shortened V by 4 bases and J by 10 bases, and 10 bases separated the two germline ends. This CDR3 has 12 residues. The CDR3: CASSSGYAELFF. As DNA, the CDR3 is TGTGCCAGCAGCTCAGGATACGCGGAGCTGTTTTTT.

In this sample, this clone turned up once. This chain connects TRBV5-1 to TRBJ1-1; D might be TRBD1 (5 bases). V lost 4 bases and J 4 bases, leaving 23 bases between the germline ends. The CDR3 is made up of 17 amino acids. The germline gives CDR1 SGHRS, CDR2 YFSETQ. In DNA form, the CDR3 reads TGCGCCAGCAGCCCTACCCGGGGAGGGGAGGGAGGCACTGAAGCTTTCTTT. Translated: CASSPTRGGEGGTEAFF. The full variable domain, in which reference TRBV5-1 and TRBJ1-1 provide the parts outside the CDR3, is KAGVTQTPRYLIKTRGQQVTLSCSPISGHRSVSWYQQTPGQGLQFLFEYFSETQRNKGNFPGRFSGRQFSNSRSEMNVSTLELGDSALYLCASSPTRGGEGGTEAFFGQGTRLTVV.

CDR3 loop: CASSPMGGQETQYF. Written as DNA, the CDR3 is TGTGCCAGCAGCCCGATGGGGGGACAAGAGACCCAGTACTTC. This sequence joins TRBV7-9 and TRBJ2-5; D perhaps matches TRBD2 (6 bases). The germline gives CDR1 SEHNR, CDR2 FQNEAQ (reference sequence). The CDR3 length is 14 residues. The V end lost 5 bases, the J end lost 2 bases, and 12 bases lay between the germline ends.

This clone was picked up a small number of times. The CDR3 protein is CSVVKLLNNEQFF. CDR3 in DNA: TGCAGCGTTGTCAAACTTCTTAACAATGAGCAGTTCTTC. J is TRBJ2-1 and V is TRBV29-1; D remains unclear. Trimming left V 4 bases short and J 5 bases short, with 12 bases between. This CDR3 is 13 amino acids long. Germline lookup yields CDR1 SQVTM and CDR2 ANQGSEA.

This clone was picked up a small number of times. The chain couples TRBV28 to TRBJ1-2, with D tentatively TRBD1 (5 bases). This CDR3 comprises 14 residues. V was clipped by 8 bases and J by 4 bases, with 17 bases between them. CDR1 is MDHEN and CDR2 is SYDVKM in the germline V gene. The DNA for the CDR3 is TGTGCCAGCCGTCCCGGAGGGGTTCGCTATGGCTACACCTTC. Its protein is CASRPGGVRYGYTF.

This clone was found a few times. The chain combines TRBV28 with TRBJ2-7, with TRBD2 identical over 7 bases. There are 14 residues in the CDR3. Germline-derived CDR1 and CDR2 are MDHEN and SYDVKM. After removal of 4 bases from V and 6 bases from J, the junction contained 9 bases not matched to a gene. CDR3 in DNA: TGTGCCAGCAGTTACTTTTTGCGGGAGACCGAGCAGTACTTC. This gives the protein CASSYFLRETEQYF.

The chain joins TRBV29-1 to TRBJ2-6; unclear D gene. CDR1 and CDR2 (germline): SQVTM, ANQGSEA. V dropped 6 bases and J dropped 7 bases, with 13 bases sitting between them. The CDR3 contains 13 residues. CDR3 DNA: TGCAGCGTCCCGGGTCCCAGAGCCAACGTCCTGACTTTC. This translates into CSVPGPRANVLTF. The variable domain in full, completed from reference TRBV29-1 and TRBJ2-6, reads SAVISQKPSRDICQRGTSLTIQCQVDSQVTMMFWYRQQPGQSLTLIATANQGSEATYESGFVIDKFPISRPNLTFSTLTVSNMSPEDSSIYLCSVPGPRANVLTFGAGSRLTVL.

This clone was counted between two and nine times. The rearrangement links TRBV30 to TRBJ2-1; the match to TRBD1 covers 10 bases. The germline V gene encodes CDR1 GTSNPN and CDR2 SVGIG (reference sequence). V lost 1 base, J lost 4 bases, and 7 bases stayed unmatched. The CDR3 extends over 16 amino acids. CDR3 region: CAWSGVGQGTYNEQFF. The CDR3, as DNA: TGTGCCTGGAGTGGCGTGGGACAGGGGACGTACAATGAGCAGTTCTTC.

This clone was observed a handful of times. The chain carries TRBV29-1 and TRBJ2-3; 7 bases are a match to TRBD2. The germline V gene has CDR1 SQVTM and CDR2 ANQGSEA. CDR3 length: 16 amino acids. Germline trimming cut 2 bases from V and 5 bases from J; bases unmatched to any gene: 13. Here the CDR3 reads CSVELGGGGALDTQYF. The CDR3 coding sequence is TGCAGCGTTGAATTGGGCGGGGGAGGGGCACTAGATACGCAGTATTTT.

This clone was detected a few times. The CDR3 nucleotides are TGCAGCGTTGTTCCAGGGGGCACTGAAGCTTTCTTT. Translating gives CSVVPGGTEAFF. The J gene is TRBJ1-1, the V gene TRBV29-1, with 7 positions matching TRBD1. The CDR3 consists of 12 residues. The germline V gene encodes CDR1 SQVTM and CDR2 ANQGSEA. Trimming took 4 bases from V and 4 from J; bases not matched to a gene: 3.

V is TRBV6-5 and J is TRBJ2-7, with TRBD2 matching 9 bases. CDR1 is MNHEY, CDR2 SVGAGI, per germline. The V and J ends lost 0 bases and 0 bases, in that order; junction bases with no gene match: 3. There are 16 residues in the CDR3. Written as DNA, the CDR3 is TGTGCCAGCAGTTACTCGGGCGGGAGGGCCTCCTACGAGCAGTACTTC. As protein: CASSYSGGRASYEQYF.

This clone was observed a handful of times. The rearrangement links TRBV21-1 to TRBJ2-4; no check of the table's D call, TRBD2, against the DNA was made. TRBV21-1 is tagged as a pseudogene. The CDR3 loop spans 23 amino acids. The CDR3 nucleotides read TGTGCCAGCAGCAAGTGGCGGCGGGAGGCCGACTCTGCTACCGTCCTAGCCAAAAACATTCAGTACTTC. It specifies CASSKWRREADSATVLAKNIQYF.

This chain uses TRBV7-9 with TRBJ2-1, with 7 bases fitting TRBD2. Germline V CDR1 and CDR2: SEHNR, FQNEAQ (reference sequence). This CDR3 is 15 amino acids long. Trimming removed 5 bases from V and 3 bases from J; junction bases left unmatched: 7. The CDR3 DNA sequence: TGTGCCAGCAGCATCGGGACTACCCTCTACAATGAGCAGTTCTTC. It codes for CASSIGTTLYNEQFF.

The gene calls are TRBV6-1 and TRBJ1-2; 7 bases match TRBD1. From germline, CDR1 is MNHNS and CDR2 SASEGT. The CDR3 covers 14 residues. Germline trimming cut 3 bases from V and 4 bases from J; bases unmatched to any gene: 5. The CDR3 DNA reads as TGTGCCAGCAGTGAGGGCAGGGGGATCTATGGCTACACCTTC. It yields the protein CASSEGRGIYGYTF.

The V and J genes are TRBV28 and TRBJ1-2; tentative D call: TRBD1 (6 bases). Trimming took off 5 bases at V and 4 bases at J, with 11 bases between the two ends. This CDR3 spans 13 amino acids. The germline CDR1 and CDR2 sequences are MDHEN and SYDVKM. The CDR3 reads CASSVGQSYGYTF. In nucleotides, the CDR3 is TGTGCCAGCAGTGTCGGACAGAGCTATGGCTACACCTTC.

As DNA, the CDR3 is TGTGCCAGCAGCCCGTTCCGACTAGCGGGAGTTGATGAGCAGTTCTTC. Amino acid sequence: CASSPFRLAGVDEQFF. This chain joins TRBV14 and TRBJ2-1; TRBD2 aligns across 12 bases. Trimming at V came to 4 bases and at J to 8 bases, leaving 9 bases not matched to a gene. CDR1 and CDR2 from the germline V gene are SGHDN and FVKESK. The CDR3 runs to 16 residues.

The chain carries TRBV6-5 and TRBJ2-5; TRBD2 matches at 8 bases. CDR1 and CDR2 from the germline V gene are MNHEY and SVGAGI. J gave up 5 bases and V 7 bases, and 9 bases lay outside the gene matches. This CDR3 contains 14 residues. In nucleotides, the CDR3 is TGTGCCAGCAACCCGAGCGGGGGAGGCGAGACCCAGTACTTC. Its protein product is CASNPSGGGETQYF.

This clone was picked up a small number of times. As DNA, the CDR3 is TGTGCCAGCGCCTACACGGGAGAGGTCGGTGAGCAGTTCTTC. Translated, it gives CASAYTGEVGEQFF. The V gene is TRBV7-3, the J gene TRBJ2-1; possible D gene TRBD2, 6 bases. Trimming pared 8 bases from V and 9 bases from J, leaving 20 bases between. This CDR3 has 14 amino acids. Germline-derived CDR1 and CDR2 are SGHTA and FQGTGA.

This clone has only a few counts. The gene calls are TRBV6-5 and TRBJ2-7, with D maybe TRBD2 (6 bases). Germline V gene data show CDR1 as MNHEY and CDR2 as SVGAGI. This CDR3 comprises 14 residues. V lost 6 bases to trimming and J lost 0 bases, with 12 bases between them. CDR3: CASRSGGSSYEQYF. The CDR3 DNA follows: TGTGCCAGCAGATCCGGGGGTAGCTCCTACGAGCAGTACTTC.

This clone was observed a few times. V gene TRBV2 combines with J gene TRBJ2-7; 10 nucleotides match TRBD2. CDR1 is SNHLY, CDR2 FYNNEI, per germline. The CDR3 totals 15 residues. The J segment lost 2 bases and the V segment lost 1 base, leaving 2 bases of the junction unmatched. Written as DNA, the CDR3 is TGTGCCAGCAGTGAAGAACTAGCGGGACCCTACGAGCAGTACTTC. It translates to CASSEELAGPYEQYF.

Concerning this clone itself: The sample holds other DNA sequences that translate to the same CDR3. The chain uses TRBV5-1 and TRBJ2-3; unclear D gene. The germline V gene has CDR1 SGHRS and CDR2 YFSETQ. V lost 0 bases and J lost 0, with 5 bases in between. The CDR3 totals 14 residues. This CDR3 is CASSLAGSTDTQYF. The CDR3 region has the DNA TGCGCCAGCAGCTTGGCCGGTAGCACAGATACGCAGTATTTT.

The J gene is TRBJ1-5, the V gene TRBV19; D not resolved. This CDR3 has 15 residues. Germline lookup yields CDR1 LNHDA and CDR2 SQIVND (reference sequence). The germline V and J ends were trimmed by 0 bases and 2 bases, with 8 bases remaining between them. CDR3 protein: CASSIEEGRNQPQHF. The CDR3 DNA is TGTGCCAGTAGTATAGAGGAGGGTCGCAATCAGCCCCAGCATTTT.

This clone was seen more than once but under ten times. This chain links TRBV6-5 with TRBJ2-3; D is possibly TRBD2 (6 bases). Between the trimmed V and J ends, which lost 6 bases and 0 bases, there was a span of 13 bases. The CDR3 runs to 15 residues. Germline values: CDR1 MNHEY, CDR2 SVGAGI. CDR3 amino acids: CASSPVGLSTDTQYF. The CDR3, as DNA: TGTGCCAGCAGCCCTGTCGGACTAAGCACAGATACGCAGTATTTT.